The clone carrying this T cell receptor (beta chain) was seen many times. Time point reported: blood at routine non-recurrence follow-up after resection. Unsorted whole RNA from tumor, nontumor lung or frozen PBMC underwent sequencing. This specimen comes from a study of spatial heterogeneity in lung cancer. Study as a whole: The cohort: 70 to 75 early-stage, untreated non-small cell lung cancer patients. Detection consistently captured more beta-chain sequences than alpha-chain sequences.

V was shortened by 6 bases and J by 4 bases, with 9 bases between the two germline ends. The CDR3 length is 12 residues. CDR1 and CDR2 from the germline V gene are MNHNS and SASEGT. A unique molecular identifier was attached to every TCR cDNA molecule. TCRdb reprocessed the 5' RACE reads via MiXCR and lists one record per CDR3 protein. The sample shows about 52,000 distinct CDR3 sequences, around 7.7% of them seen only once. The source is a female donor with early-stage non-small cell lung cancer. The sequencing here drew on PBMCs, taken at follow-up. This rearrangement joins TRBV6-1 to TRBJ2-5; D unclear. The CDR3 nucleotides are TGTGCCAGCAGCCCACATCGAGAGACCCAGTACTTC. Translating gives CASSPHRETQYF.